This entry lists 12 T cell receptor beta chains sequenced from one sample in a study of blood T cell repertoires in COVID-19. Method: immunoSEQ multiplex PCR; TCRdb's copy keeps in-frame clones and lacks some. The sample shows around 130,000 clones, roughly 79% of them seen only once. Sequenced: peripheral blood. The source of these receptors is an older man with acute or convalescent COVID-19.

V and J are TRBV3-1 (or the pseudogene TRBV3-2) and TRBJ1-1; 7 bases map to TRBD1. Trimming removed 4 bases from V and 6 bases from J; junction bases left unmatched: 5. Germline lookup yields CDR1 LGHDT and CDR2 YNNKEL (reference sequence). The CDR3 is 13 amino acids. The CDR3 coding sequence is TGTGCCAGCAGCCGACGACAGGGTTCTGAAGCTTTCTTT. Translated, it gives CASSRRQGSEAFF.

The rearrangement joins TRBV28 to TRBJ1-1; 8 positions match TRBD1. Germline loops: CDR1 MDHEN, CDR2 SYDVKM. The V gene end was trimmed by 3 bases and the J gene end by 2 bases; junction bases not matched to a gene: 14. The CDR3 has 18 residues. CDR3 sequence: CASSFGSQGALFNTEAFF. CDR3 nucleotides: TGTGCCAGCAGTTTTGGGTCTCAGGGGGCGTTATTTAACACTGAAGCTTTCTTT.

This CDR3 reads CASSVGDRPSNEQFF. In nucleotides, the CDR3 is TGTGCCAGCAGCGTAGGAGACAGACCGTCCAATGAGCAGTTCTTC. The genes are TRBV9 and TRBJ2-1, with D possibly being TRBD1 (5 bases). The germline V and J ends were trimmed by 0 bases and 6 bases, with 13 bases remaining between them. CDR3 length equals 15 residues. The germline CDR1 and CDR2 sequences are SGDLS and YYNGEE. Using reference TRBV9 and TRBJ2-1 for the parts outside the CDR3, the full variable domain is DSGVTQTPKHLITATGQRVTLRCSPRSGDLSVYWYQQSLDQGLQFLIQYYNGEERAKGNILERFSAQQFPDLHSELNLSSLELGDSALYFCASSVGDRPSNEQFFGPGTRLTVL.

The chain has TRBV4-2 and TRBJ2-5, with D maybe TRBD2 (5 bases). V lost 1 base and J 5 bases, leaving 20 bases between the germline ends. Germline loops: CDR1 LGHNA, CDR2 YNFKEQ. There are 17 residues in the CDR3. The CDR3: CASSQGGNTPGLETQYF. CDR3 coding DNA: TGTGCCAGCAGCCAAGGTGGGAACACCCCGGGGTTGGAGACCCAGTACTTC.

Only one count was recorded for this clone. The chain recombines TRBV5-1 with TRBJ2-5; 9 bases align to TRBD1. CDR1 and CDR2 (germline): SGHRS, YFSETQ. V shed 3 bases, J shed 5 bases, and the junction held 5 bases outside the gene matches. This CDR3 region has 14 residues. CDR3 in DNA: TGCGCCAGCAGCTCCGGACAGGGGAGGGAGACCCAGTACTTC. Translating it yields CASSSGQGRETQYF. Supplemented by reference TRBV5-1 and TRBJ2-5, the full variable domain reads KAGVTQTPRYLIKTRGQQVTLSCSPISGHRSVSWYQQTPGQGLQFLFEYFSETQRNKGNFPGRFSGRQFSNSRSEMNVSTLELGDSALYLCASSSGQGRETQYFGPGTRLLVL.

This clone was found once. The gene calls are TRBV7-2 and TRBJ2-1; the D is unclear. Germline V gene sequence: CDR1 SGHTA, CDR2 FQGNSA. The CDR3 runs to 12 residues. The germline V and J ends were trimmed by 11 bases and 1 base, with 9 bases remaining between them. The CDR3 region is CASGISYNEQFF. The CDR3 DNA is TGTGCCTCGGGTATTTCCTACAATGAGCAGTTCTTC.

The genes are TRBV7-9 and TRBJ2-7; tentatively, D is TRBD2 (7 bases). This CDR3 has 13 amino acids. V was cut by 3 bases and J by 11 bases, with 17 bases left in between. Germline loops: CDR1 SEHNR, CDR2 FQNEAQ (reference sequence). This chain's CDR3 is CASSLGGRSREYF. The CDR3 coding sequence is TGTGCCAGCAGCTTGGGGGGGCGGTCCCGGGAGTACTTC.

This clone was seen a few times. The V gene is TRBV20-1, the J gene TRBJ2-7, with unresolved D. Germline V gives CDR1 DFQATT, CDR2 SNEGSKA (reference sequence). The CDR3 is made up of 11 amino acids. V lost 6 bases to trimming and J lost 3 bases, with 9 bases between them. Here the CDR3 reads CSADLDYEQYF. CDR3 DNA sequence: TGCAGTGCCGACCTAGACTACGAGCAGTACTTC.

The V call is TRBV6-6, the J call TRBJ2-7, with TRBD2 matching 9 bases. Germline V CDR1 and CDR2: MNHNY, SVGAGI (reference sequence). The length of the CDR3 is 14 residues. The ends lost 6 bases at V and 3 bases at J; junction bases unmatched: 6. CDR3 sequence: CASRMGTSSYEQYF. The CDR3 DNA is TGTGCCAGCAGAATGGGGACTAGCAGCTACGAGCAGTACTTC.

The chain couples TRBV7-3 to TRBJ2-3; 8 positions agree with TRBD2. Germline trimming cut 1 base from V and 6 bases from J; bases unmatched to any gene: 3. Germline V gives CDR1 SGHTA, CDR2 FQGTGA. CDR3 length equals 14 residues. DNA for the CDR3: TGTGCCAGCAGCTTAAGTCCTAGCGGGGATACGCAGTATTTT. Translating gives CASSLSPSGDTQYF.

This sequence joins TRBV9 and TRBJ2-5, with 13 positions matching TRBD2. Germline V lookup: CDR1 SGDLS, CDR2 YYNGEE. With 3 bases clipped from V and 5 bases from J, the junction kept 7 bases outside the gene matches. This CDR3 is 16 amino acids long. CDR3 region: CASSATSGGAGETQYF. CDR3 nucleotide sequence: TGTGCCAGCAGCGCCACTAGCGGGGGGGCGGGGGAGACCCAGTACTTC.

This clone was seen only a few times. The chain couples TRBV5-1 to TRBJ1-2; maybe TRBD1 (5 bases). V was shortened by 0 bases and J by 7 bases, with 10 bases between the two germline ends. The CDR3 runs to 13 residues. Germline V gene sequence: CDR1 SGHRS, CDR2 YFSETQ. The CDR3 nucleotides read TGCGCCAGCAGCTTGGAGGGACTTCGTGGCTACACCTTC. Protein sequence: CASSLEGLRGYTF. Full variable domain (remainder filled in from reference TRBV5-1 and TRBJ1-2): KAGVTQTPRYLIKTRGQQVTLSCSPISGHRSVSWYQQTPGQGLQFLFEYFSETQRNKGNFPGRFSGRQFSNSRSEMNVSTLELGDSALYLCASSLEGLRGYTFGSGTRLTVV.